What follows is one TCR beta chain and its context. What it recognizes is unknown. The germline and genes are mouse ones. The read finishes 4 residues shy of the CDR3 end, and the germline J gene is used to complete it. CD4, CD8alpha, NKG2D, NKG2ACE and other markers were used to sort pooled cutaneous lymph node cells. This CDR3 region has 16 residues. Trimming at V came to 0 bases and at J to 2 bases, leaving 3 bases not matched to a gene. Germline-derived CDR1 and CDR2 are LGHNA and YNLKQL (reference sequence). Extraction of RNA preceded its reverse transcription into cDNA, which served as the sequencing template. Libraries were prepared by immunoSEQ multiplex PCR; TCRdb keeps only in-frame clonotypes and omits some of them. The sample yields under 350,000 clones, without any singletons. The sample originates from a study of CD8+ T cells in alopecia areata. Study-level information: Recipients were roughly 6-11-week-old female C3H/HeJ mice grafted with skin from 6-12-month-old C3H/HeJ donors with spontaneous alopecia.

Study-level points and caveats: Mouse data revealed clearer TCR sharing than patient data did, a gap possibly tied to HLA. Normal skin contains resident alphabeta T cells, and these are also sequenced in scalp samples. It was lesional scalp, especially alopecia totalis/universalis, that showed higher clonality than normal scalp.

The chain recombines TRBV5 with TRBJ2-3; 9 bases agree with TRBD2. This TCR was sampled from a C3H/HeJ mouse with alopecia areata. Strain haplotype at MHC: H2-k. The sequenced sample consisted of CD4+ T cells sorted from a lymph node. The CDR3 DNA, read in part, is TGTGCCAGCAGCCAAGATTGGACTGGGGTTGCAGAA. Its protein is CASSQDWTGVAE. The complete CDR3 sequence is CASSQDWTGVAETLYF.